Below, 25 T cell receptor beta chains from the same sample are listed, as sequenced in a study of shared T cell receptors in the human thymus. Here immunoSEQ multiplex PCR was the method, and the copy in TCRdb shows in-frame clones only, minus some. The table shows about 660,000 clones, with 85% to 90% occurring only once. This same sample was also taken into another study, of human thymus T cells.

The sequencing sample was made of thymocytes. All receptors come from a boy in the first two years of life with a congenital heart defect.

CDR3 coding DNA: TGTGCCAGCAGCTCCCCGGACAGCCTTATGAACACTGAAGCTTTCTTT. It specifies CASSSPDSLMNTEAFF. The genes are TRBV11-3 and TRBJ1-1, with D possibly matching TRBD1 (6 bases). V was trimmed by 4 bases and J by 0 bases, leaving 15 bases between them. The V gene's germline CDR1 is SGHNT and CDR2 YENEEA. The CDR3 sequence is 16 residues long.

The rearrangement joins TRBV9 to TRBJ2-1; D may be TRBD1 (5 bases). The CDR3 covers 22 residues. CDR1 is SGDLS, CDR2 YYNGEE, per germline. Trimming pared 0 bases from V and 5 bases from J, leaving 33 bases between. CDR3 in DNA: TGTGCCAGCAGCGTAGACCCACTGATCGTTAGGGATCCACAGGAGTACAACAATGAGCAGTTCTTC. Amino acids: CASSVDPLIVRDPQEYNNEQFF. The full variable domain, in which reference TRBV9 and TRBJ2-1 provide the parts outside the CDR3, is DSGVTQTPKHLITATGQRVTLRCSPRSGDLSVYWYQQSLDQGLQFLIQYYNGEERAKGNILERFSAQQFPDLHSELNLSSLELGDSALYFCASSVDPLIVRDPQEYNNEQFFGPGTRLTVL.

The chain links TRBV4-3 to TRBJ2-1; 10 bases are shared with TRBD2. The CDR3 totals 18 residues. CDR1 and CDR2 (germline): LGHNA, YSLEER. V was pared by 1 base and J by 0 bases, with 6 bases of the junction left unmatched. CDR3 sequence reads: CASSQVATSGPSYNEQFF. The CDR3 DNA is TGCGCCAGCAGCCAAGTGGCGACTAGCGGGCCCTCCTACAATGAGCAGTTCTTC.

A remark on this clone: The junction shows a germline mismatch at one end, possibly a read error. The rearrangement joins TRBV5-5 to TRBJ1-3; the D gene is possibly TRBD1 (6 bases). CDR3 length: 16 residues. Germline assignment: CDR1 SGHKS and CDR2 YYEKEE (reference sequence). The DNA for the CDR3 is TGTGCCAGCAGCTTGGCCGGGGGGGCGGCTGGAAACACCACATATTTT. Translating it yields CASSLAGGAAGNTTYF.

CDR3 sequence reads: CASSPTGTSGVAKNIQYF. In nucleotides, the CDR3 is TGTGCCAGCTCACCCACCGGGACTAGCGGGGTAGCCAAAAACATTCAGTACTTC. This chain joins TRBV18 and TRBJ2-4, with 13 positions matching TRBD2. Germline V lookup: CDR1 KGHSH, CDR2 LQKENI. The ends lost 3 bases at V and 0 bases at J; junction bases unmatched: 5. This CDR3 has 18 residues.

This chain links TRBV6-4 with TRBJ2-7; D might be TRBD2 (5 bases). Between the trimmed V and J ends, which lost 4 bases and 0 bases, there was a span of 13 bases. Germline V gene data show CDR1 as MRHNA and CDR2 as SNTAGT. The CDR3 covers 15 residues. CDR3 region: CASSAPPGSSYEQYF. The CDR3 DNA follows: TGTGCCAGCAGTGCCCCCCCGGGGAGCTCCTACGAGCAGTACTTC.

The chain joins TRBV11-2 to TRBJ1-1, with TRBD1 as a possible D gene (5 bases). V shed 4 bases and J shed 0 bases, with 6 bases lying between them. The CDR3 extends over 13 amino acids. Germline CDR1 is SGHAT and CDR2 is FQNNGV. The CDR3 spells CASSWDLNTEAFF. DNA for the CDR3: TGTGCCAGCAGCTGGGACTTGAACACTGAAGCTTTCTTT.

This sequence joins TRBV2 and TRBJ2-5, with D possibly matching TRBD1 (6 bases). Germline assignment: CDR1 SNHLY and CDR2 FYNNEI. This CDR3 contains 15 residues. V shed 3 bases and J shed 5 bases, with 16 bases lying between them. CDR3 DNA: TGTGCCAGCAGTGAGACCAGGGGTTGGGGGGAGACCCAGTACTTC. It translates to CASSETRGWGETQYF.

The chain is built from TRBV7-9 and TRBJ2-7; 8 positions agree with TRBD2. The CDR3 covers 19 residues. Germline-derived CDR1 and CDR2 are SEHNR and FQNEAQ (reference sequence). V shed 4 bases, J shed 4 bases, and the junction held 21 bases outside the gene matches. CDR3 sequence: CASSSRGEAGINDAYEQYF. CDR3 DNA sequence: TGTGCCAGCAGCTCGCGGGGGGAAGCTGGTATCAATGACGCTTACGAGCAGTACTTC. Based on the CDR3 plus reference TRBV7-9 and TRBJ2-7, the full variable domain is DTGVSQNPRHKITKRGQNVTFRCDPISEHNRLYWYRQTLGQGPEFLTYFQNEAQLEKSRLLSDRFSAERPKGSFSTLEIQRTEQGDSAMYLCASSSRGEAGINDAYEQYFGPGTRLTVT.

The genes are TRBV5-1 and TRBJ2-5; the D is unclear. CDR1 and CDR2 from the germline V gene are SGHRS and YFSETQ. The V end was cut by 4 bases, the J end by 5 bases, with 9 bases between. The CDR3 loop spans 12 amino acids. The DNA of the CDR3 is TGCGCCAGCAGCACCCCTGGCGAGACCCAGTACTTC. Translation gives CASSTPGETQYF.

The V gene is TRBV7-6, the J gene TRBJ2-7; D is possibly TRBD2 (7 bases). V gave up 4 bases and J gave up 2 bases, with 21 bases separating them. Per germline, CDR1 SGHVS and CDR2 FNYEAQ. CDR3 length: 17 amino acids. The CDR3 DNA follows: TGTGCCAGCAGCTCACCTTCCCGGGGGGAGGGGGCCTACGAGCAGTACTTC. This translates into CASSSPSRGEGAYEQYF.

The J gene is TRBJ1-5, the V gene TRBV27, with D unclear. From germline, CDR1 is MNHEY and CDR2 SMNVEV (reference sequence). CDR3 length: 14 residues. The germline V and J ends were trimmed by 1 base and 5 bases, with 9 bases remaining between them. The CDR3 sequence is CASSLCAGDQPQHF. The CDR3 DNA is TGTGCCAGCAGTTTATGCGCAGGTGATCAGCCCCAGCATTTT.

The V call is TRBV11-2, the J call TRBJ2-3, with D unresolved. The CDR3 is made up of 13 amino acids. The V end lost 5 bases, the J end lost 2 bases, and 8 bases lay between the germline ends. Germline values: CDR1 SGHAT, CDR2 FQNNGV. DNA for the CDR3: TGTGCCAGCAGCCCGCGCACCACAGATACGCAGTATTTT. Its translation: CASSPRTTDTQYF.

As for this clone: At the DNA level, this CDR3 is encoded by other sequences in the same sample as well. The rearrangement joins TRBV6-1 to TRBJ2-3; D possibly corresponds to TRBD1 (5 bases). V lost 3 bases and J 6 bases, leaving 7 bases between the germline ends. CDR1 is MNHNS, CDR2 SASEGT, per germline. This CDR3 contains 12 residues. The CDR3 region has the DNA TGTGCCAGCAGTGACAGGGCGGATACGCAGTATTTT. Protein: CASSDRADTQYF.

The chain couples TRBV21-1 to TRBJ2-7; TRBD2 is the table's D call and was not checked against the DNA. TRBV21-1 is tagged as a pseudogene. This CDR3 is 18 amino acids long. CDR3 in amino acids: CASSKEEGLPPRNYEQYF. The CDR3 nucleotides read TGTGCCAGCAGCAAAGAGGAGGGACTGCCCCCCAGAAACTACGAGCAGTACTTC.

The V call is TRBV10-1, the J call TRBJ1-1, with a possible D match to TRBD1 (5 bases). The CDR3 has 18 residues. Trimming took off 0 bases at V and 3 bases at J, with 20 bases between the two ends. Germline V CDR1 and CDR2: WNHNN, SYGVQD (reference sequence). The CDR3 sequence: CASSESKGGAVVDTEAFF. The CDR3 nucleotides read TGCGCCAGCAGTGAGTCGAAAGGAGGGGCGGTCGTGGACACTGAAGCTTTCTTT.

This chain uses TRBV11-3 with TRBJ2-3; TRBD2 agrees at 9 bases. This CDR3 comprises 14 residues. Germline-derived CDR1 and CDR2 are SGHNT and YENEEA. The V and J ends lost 1 base and 4 bases, in that order; junction bases with no gene match: 0. The CDR3 bases are TGTGCCAGCAGCTTAGGACTAGCGGCAGATACGCAGTATTTT. Residues: CASSLGLAADTQYF.

The chain links TRBV27 to TRBJ2-4; 7 bases fit TRBD1. The V segment lost 3 bases and the J segment 4 bases; nucleotides outside the gene matches: 0. The CDR3 totals 13 residues. The germline CDR1 and CDR2 sequences are MNHEY and SMNVEV (reference sequence). CDR3 protein: CASSLTGKNIQYF. Here the CDR3 DNA reads TGTGCCAGCAGTTTGACAGGGAAAAACATTCAGTACTTC.

This chain links TRBV9 with TRBJ2-1, with D maybe TRBD2 (6 bases). Germline V gene data show CDR1 as SGDLS and CDR2 as YYNGEE. Trimming cost V 8 bases and J 9 bases, with 18 bases left between them. The CDR3 loop spans 13 amino acids. CDR3 protein: CARDSGHEAEQFF. Here the CDR3 DNA reads TGTGCCAGAGATAGCGGCCATGAGGCTGAGCAGTTCTTC.

The chain employs TRBV19 and TRBJ1-2, with a tentative D call TRBD1 (5 bases). CDR3 size: 13 residues. Trimming took 6 bases from V and 6 from J, leaving 14 bases between them. CDR1 is LNHDA, CDR2 SQIVND, per germline (reference sequence). Written as DNA, the CDR3 is TGTGCCAGTAGGATGGGGGGGTTCCATGGCTACACCTTC. Translating gives CASRMGGFHGYTF.

The chain has TRBV27 and TRBJ2-7, with 7 positions matching TRBD1. CDR3 length: 13 residues. CDR1 and CDR2 (germline): MNHEY, SMNVEV (reference sequence). Losses at the gene ends were 4 bases for V and 6 bases for J; bases not matched to a gene: 6. CDR3 loop: CASSSPQGCEQYF. CDR3 nucleotide sequence: TGTGCCAGCAGTTCTCCACAGGGGTGCGAGCAGTACTTC.

The chain has TRBV30 and TRBJ2-3; 9 bases line up with TRBD1. The CDR3 has 15 residues. Germline V gene data show CDR1 as GTSNPN and CDR2 as SVGIG (reference sequence). V was clipped by 4 bases and J by 1 base; unmatched bases: 6. The chain's CDR3 is CAWIRTGARTDTQYF. The CDR3 nucleotides read TGTGCCTGGATAAGGACAGGGGCACGCACAGATACGCAGTATTTT.

This clone was seen a single time. The chain employs TRBV20-1 and TRBJ2-7, with D possibly being TRBD2 (5 bases). Germline loops: CDR1 DFQATT, CDR2 SNEGSKA (reference sequence). CDR3 length equals 10 residues. V was pared by 7 bases and J by 5 bases, with 9 bases between. CDR3 DNA: TGCAGTGTCCAGGAGGACGAGCAGTACTTC. Its protein is CSVQEDEQYF.

The rearrangement links TRBV6-6 to TRBJ2-1; TRBD2 matches at 7 bases. CDR1 and CDR2 (germline): MNHNY, SVGAGI (reference sequence). The CDR3 runs to 14 residues. V shed 6 bases, J shed 3 bases, and the junction held 5 bases outside the gene matches. The CDR3 protein is CASSLGDYYNEQFF. Written as DNA, the CDR3 is TGTGCCAGCAGCCTAGGGGACTACTACAATGAGCAGTTCTTC.

The rearrangement links TRBV21-1 to TRBJ2-1; TRBD2, the D gene given by the table, was not confirmed from the DNA. TRBV21-1 is a pseudogene locus. There are 18 residues in the CDR3. Here the CDR3 DNA reads TGTGCCAGCAGCAAAGGGGATAGCGGGAGGGAACCTTTCAATGAGCAGTTCTTC. The encoded protein is CASSKGDSGREPFNEQFF.